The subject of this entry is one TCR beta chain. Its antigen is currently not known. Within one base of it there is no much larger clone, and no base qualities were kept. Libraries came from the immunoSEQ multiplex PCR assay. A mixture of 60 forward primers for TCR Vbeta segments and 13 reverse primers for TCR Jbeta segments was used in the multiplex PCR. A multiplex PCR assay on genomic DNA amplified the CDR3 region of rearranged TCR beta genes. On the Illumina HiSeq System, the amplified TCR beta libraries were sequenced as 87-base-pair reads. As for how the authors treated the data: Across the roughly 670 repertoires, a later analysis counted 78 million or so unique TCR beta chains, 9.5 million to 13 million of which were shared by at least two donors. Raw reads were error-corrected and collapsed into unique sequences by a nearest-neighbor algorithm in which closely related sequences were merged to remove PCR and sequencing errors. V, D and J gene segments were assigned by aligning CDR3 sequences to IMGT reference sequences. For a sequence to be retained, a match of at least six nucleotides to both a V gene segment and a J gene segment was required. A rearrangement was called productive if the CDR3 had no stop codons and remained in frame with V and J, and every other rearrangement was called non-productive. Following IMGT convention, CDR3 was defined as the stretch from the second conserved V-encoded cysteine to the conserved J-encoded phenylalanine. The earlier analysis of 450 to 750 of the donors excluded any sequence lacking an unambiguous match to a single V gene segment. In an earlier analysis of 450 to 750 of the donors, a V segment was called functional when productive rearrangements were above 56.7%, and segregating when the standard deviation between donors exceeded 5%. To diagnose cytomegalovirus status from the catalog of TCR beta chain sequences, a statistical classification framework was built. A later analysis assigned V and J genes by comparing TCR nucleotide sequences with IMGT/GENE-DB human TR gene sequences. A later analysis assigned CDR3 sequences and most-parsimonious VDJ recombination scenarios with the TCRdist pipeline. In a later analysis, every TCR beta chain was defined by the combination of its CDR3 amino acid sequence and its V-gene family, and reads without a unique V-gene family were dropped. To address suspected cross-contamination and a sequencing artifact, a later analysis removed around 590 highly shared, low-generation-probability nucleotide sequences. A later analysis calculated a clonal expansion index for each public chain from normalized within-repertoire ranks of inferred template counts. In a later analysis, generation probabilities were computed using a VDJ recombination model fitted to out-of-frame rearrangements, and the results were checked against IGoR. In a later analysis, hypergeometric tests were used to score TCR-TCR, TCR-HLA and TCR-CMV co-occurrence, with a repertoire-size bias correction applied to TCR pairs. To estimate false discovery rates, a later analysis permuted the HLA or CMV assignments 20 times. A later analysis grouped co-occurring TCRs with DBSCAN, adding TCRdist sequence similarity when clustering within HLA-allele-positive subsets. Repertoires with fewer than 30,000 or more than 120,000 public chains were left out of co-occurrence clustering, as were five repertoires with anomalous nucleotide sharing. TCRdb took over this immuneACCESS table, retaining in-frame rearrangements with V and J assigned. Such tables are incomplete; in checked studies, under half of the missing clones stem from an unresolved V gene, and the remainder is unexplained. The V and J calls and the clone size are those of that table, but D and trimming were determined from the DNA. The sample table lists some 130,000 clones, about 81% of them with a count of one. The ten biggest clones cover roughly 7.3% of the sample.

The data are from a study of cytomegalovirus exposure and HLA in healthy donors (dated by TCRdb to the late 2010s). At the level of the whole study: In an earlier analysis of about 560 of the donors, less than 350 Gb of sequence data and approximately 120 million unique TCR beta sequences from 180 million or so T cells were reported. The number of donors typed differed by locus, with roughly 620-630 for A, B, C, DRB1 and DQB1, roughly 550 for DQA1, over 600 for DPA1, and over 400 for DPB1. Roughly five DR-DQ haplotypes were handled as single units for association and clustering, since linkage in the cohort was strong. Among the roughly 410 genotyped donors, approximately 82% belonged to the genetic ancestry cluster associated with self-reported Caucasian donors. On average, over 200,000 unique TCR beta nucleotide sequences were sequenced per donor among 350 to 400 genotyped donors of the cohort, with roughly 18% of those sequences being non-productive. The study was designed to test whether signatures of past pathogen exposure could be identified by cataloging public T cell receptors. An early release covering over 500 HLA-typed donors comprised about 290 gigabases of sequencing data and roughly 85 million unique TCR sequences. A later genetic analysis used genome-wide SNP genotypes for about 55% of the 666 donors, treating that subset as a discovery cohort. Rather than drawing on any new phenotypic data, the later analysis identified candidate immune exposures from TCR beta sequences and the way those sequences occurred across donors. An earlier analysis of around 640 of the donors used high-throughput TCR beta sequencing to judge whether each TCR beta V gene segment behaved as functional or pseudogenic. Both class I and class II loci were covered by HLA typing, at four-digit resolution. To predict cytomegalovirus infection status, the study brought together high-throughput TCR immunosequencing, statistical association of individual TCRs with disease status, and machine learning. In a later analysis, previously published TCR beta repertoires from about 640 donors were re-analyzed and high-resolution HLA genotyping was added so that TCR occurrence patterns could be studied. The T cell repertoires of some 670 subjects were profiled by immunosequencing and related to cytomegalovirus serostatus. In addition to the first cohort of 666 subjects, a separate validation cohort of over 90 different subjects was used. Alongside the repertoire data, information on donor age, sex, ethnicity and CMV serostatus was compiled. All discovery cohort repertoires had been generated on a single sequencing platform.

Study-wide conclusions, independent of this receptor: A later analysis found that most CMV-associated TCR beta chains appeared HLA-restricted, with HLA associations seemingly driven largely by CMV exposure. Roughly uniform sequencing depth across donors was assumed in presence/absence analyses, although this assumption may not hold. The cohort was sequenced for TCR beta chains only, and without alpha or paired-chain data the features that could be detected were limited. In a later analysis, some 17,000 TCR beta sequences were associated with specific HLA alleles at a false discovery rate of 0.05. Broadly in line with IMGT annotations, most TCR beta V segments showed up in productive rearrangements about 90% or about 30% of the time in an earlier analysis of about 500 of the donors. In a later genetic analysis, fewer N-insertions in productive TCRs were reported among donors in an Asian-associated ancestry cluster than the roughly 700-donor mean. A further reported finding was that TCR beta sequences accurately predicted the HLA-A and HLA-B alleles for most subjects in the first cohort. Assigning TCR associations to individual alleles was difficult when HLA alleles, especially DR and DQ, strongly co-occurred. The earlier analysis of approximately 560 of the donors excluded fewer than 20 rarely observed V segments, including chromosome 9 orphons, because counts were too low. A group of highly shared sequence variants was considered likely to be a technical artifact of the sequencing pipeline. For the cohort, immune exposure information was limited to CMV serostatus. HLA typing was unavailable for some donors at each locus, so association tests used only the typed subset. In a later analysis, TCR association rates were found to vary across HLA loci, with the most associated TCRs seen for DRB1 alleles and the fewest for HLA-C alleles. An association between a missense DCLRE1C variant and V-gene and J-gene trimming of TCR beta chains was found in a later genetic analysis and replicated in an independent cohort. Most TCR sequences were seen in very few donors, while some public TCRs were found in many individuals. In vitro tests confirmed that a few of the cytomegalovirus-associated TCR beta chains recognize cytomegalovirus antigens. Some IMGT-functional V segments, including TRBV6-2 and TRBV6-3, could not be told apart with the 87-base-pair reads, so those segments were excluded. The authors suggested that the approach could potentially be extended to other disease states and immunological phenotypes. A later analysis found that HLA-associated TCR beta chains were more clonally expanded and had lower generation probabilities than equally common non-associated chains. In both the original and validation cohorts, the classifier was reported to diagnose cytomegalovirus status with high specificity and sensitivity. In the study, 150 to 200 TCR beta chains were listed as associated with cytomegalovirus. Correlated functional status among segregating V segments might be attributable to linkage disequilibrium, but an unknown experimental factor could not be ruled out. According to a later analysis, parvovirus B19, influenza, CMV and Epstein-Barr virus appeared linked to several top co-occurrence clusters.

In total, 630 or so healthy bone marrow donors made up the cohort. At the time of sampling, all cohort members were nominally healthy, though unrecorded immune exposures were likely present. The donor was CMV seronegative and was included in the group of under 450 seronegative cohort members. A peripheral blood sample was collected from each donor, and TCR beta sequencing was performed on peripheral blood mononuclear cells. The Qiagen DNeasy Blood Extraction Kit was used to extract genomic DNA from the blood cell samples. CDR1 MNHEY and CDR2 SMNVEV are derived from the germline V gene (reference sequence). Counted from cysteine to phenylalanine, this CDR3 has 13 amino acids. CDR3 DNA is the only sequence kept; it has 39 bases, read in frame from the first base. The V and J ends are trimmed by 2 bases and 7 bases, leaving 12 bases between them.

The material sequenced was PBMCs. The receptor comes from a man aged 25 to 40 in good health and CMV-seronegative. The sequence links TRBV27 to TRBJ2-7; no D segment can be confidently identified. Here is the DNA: TGTGCCAGCAGTTTACCACCTTTCGGGGAGCAGTACTTC. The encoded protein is CASSLPPFGEQYF.